This T cell receptor beta chain was recovered during a study of T cells in Graves' hyperthyroidism and ophthalmopathy. Overall study context: Upon initial diagnosis and before any treatment, peripheral blood was collected.

The CDR3 sequence is 16 residues long. The germline V gene encodes CDR1 MNHEY and CDR2 SVGEGT. V lost 2 bases and J 2 bases, leaving 12 bases between the germline ends. RNA transcripts gave rise to amplified TCR beta CDR3 regions. A first-round RT-PCR of the TCR CDR3 used the HTBI primer set. Via MiXCR, TCRdb re-called the multiplex PCR reads, giving one row per CDR3 protein. The sample lists under 350,000 distinct CDR3 sequences; about 18% were seen once. Hyperthyroidism patients were newly diagnosed, had disease duration under 2 months, and were aged 18 to 65 years. Lactation, pregnancy, other autoimmune disease or uncontrolled infection led to exclusion of patients. Diagnoses were made from clinical symptoms, serum measures (thyroxine and TRAb), thyroid ultrasound and orbital computed tomography.

The sample consisted of blood. This receptor was obtained from a woman aged 45-60 years with Graves' hyperthyroidism. This rearrangement joins TRBV6-2 or TRBV6-3 to TRBJ2-2; no reliable D call. The CDR3 region has the DNA TGTGCCAGCAGTTACACTGGGCCCATAAACACCGGGGAGCTGTTTTTT. It yields the protein CASSYTGPINTGELFF.